Listed below are T cell receptor beta chains from one sample, sequenced in a study of T-cell reconstitution after alpha-beta-depleted transplantation in children. Via MiXCR, TCRdb re-called the PCR reads, giving one row per CDR3 protein. The sample holds 250,000 to 350,000 distinct CDR3 sequences, roughly 9.5% seen once. The sample in question was PBMCs from the stem cell graft donor, obtained from the stem cell graft. The receptors stem from a human donor who donated a stem cell graft to a child with SCID. Both conserved end residues are part of each CDR3. Each record gives: V gene, D gene, J gene, clone size, CDR3 protein, CDR3 DNA. D genes are given only for firm matches. Clone size, where shown, is once, few, many, or a class for clones that have expanded.

V gene: TRBV7-8; D gene: .; J gene: TRBJ1-1; clone size: few; CDR3 protein: CASSLALGVQGVEAFF; CDR3 DNA: TGTGCCAGCAGCTTAGCGCTGGGAGTACAGGGAGTAGAAGCTTTCTTT
V gene: TRBV15; D gene: .; J gene: TRBJ2-7; clone size: few; CDR3 protein: CATTENVGVTYEQYF; CDR3 DNA: TGTGCCACCACCGAGAACGTGGGGGTTACCTACGAGCAGTACTTC
V gene: TRBV15; D gene: .; J gene: TRBJ2-1; clone size: .; CDR3 protein: CAVKLSDEQFF; CDR3 DNA: TGTGCCGTTAAACTGTCGGATGAGCAGTTCTTC
V gene: TRBV12-5; D gene: TRBD1; J gene: TRBJ1-1; clone size: many; CDR3 protein: CASGSGTGRNTEAFF; CDR3 DNA: TGTGCTAGTGGTTCGGGGACAGGACGGAACACTGAAGCTTTCTTT
V gene: TRBV5-1; D gene: .; J gene: TRBJ1-3; clone size: .; CDR3 protein: CASSADSYGNTIYF; CDR3 DNA: TGCGCCAGCAGCGCCGACAGCTATGGAAACACCATATATTTT
V gene: TRBV6-4; D gene: .; J gene: TRBJ2-3; clone size: .; CDR3 protein: CASSDSTRGSDTQYF; CDR3 DNA: TGTGCCAGCAGTGACTCGACCCGCGGGTCAGATACGCAGTATTTT
V gene: TRBV4-1; D gene: .; J gene: TRBJ2-3; clone size: .; CDR3 protein: CASSQVYGREVTDTQYF; CDR3 DNA: TGCGCCAGCAGCCAAGTCTATGGCAGGGAGGTAACGGATACGCAGTATTTT
V gene: TRBV29-1; D gene: .; J gene: TRBJ2-2; clone size: few; CDR3 protein: CSVVIQGTGELFF; CDR3 DNA: TGCAGCGTTGTCATACAGGGAACCGGGGAGCTGTTTTTT
V gene: TRBV11-1; D gene: TRBD1; J gene: TRBJ2-1; clone size: .; CDR3 protein: CASNYGLGDRGLEQFF; CDR3 DNA: TGTGCCAGCAACTACGGCTTAGGGGACAGGGGACTGGAGCAGTTCTTC
V gene: TRBV12-3/TRBV12-4; D gene: .; J gene: TRBJ2-1; clone size: few; CDR3 protein: CASSLTSYQFF; CDR3 DNA: TGTGCCAGCAGTTTAACTTCCTACCAGTTCTTC
V gene: TRBV5-1; D gene: .; J gene: TRBJ2-6; clone size: few; CDR3 protein: CASSLVAANSGANVLTF; CDR3 DNA: TGCGCCAGCAGCTTGGTAGCGGCTAACTCTGGGGCCAACGTCCTGACTTTC
V gene: TRBV6-4; D gene: .; J gene: TRBJ2-1; clone size: few; CDR3 protein: CASSDYGNEQFF; CDR3 DNA: TGTGCCAGCAGTGACTACGGCAATGAGCAGTTCTTC
V gene: TRBV29-1; D gene: TRBD2; J gene: TRBJ2-2; clone size: .; CDR3 protein: CSAATSGGLYTGELFF; CDR3 DNA: TGCAGCGCCGCGACTAGCGGGGGGTTATACACCGGGGAGCTGTTTTTT
V gene: TRBV12-3/TRBV12-4; D gene: .; J gene: TRBJ2-3; clone size: .; CDR3 protein: CASSLGGGAWNTQYF; CDR3 DNA: TGTGCCAGCAGTTTAGGGGGGGGGGCATGGAATACGCAGTATTTT
V gene: TRBV12-5; D gene: .; J gene: TRBJ2-7; clone size: .; CDR3 protein: CASGLAGTAPYEQYF; CDR3 DNA: TGTGCTAGTGGTTTGGCCGGGACTGCGCCCTACGAGCAGTACTTC
V gene: TRBV14; D gene: .; J gene: TRBJ2-2; clone size: many; CDR3 protein: CASSQDAGPTGELFF; CDR3 DNA: TGTGCCAGCAGCCAAGATGCGGGGCCAACCGGGGAGCTGTTTTTT
V gene: TRBV5-1; D gene: .; J gene: TRBJ2-3; clone size: many; CDR3 protein: CASSQSGATQYF; CDR3 DNA: TGCGCCAGCAGCCAAAGCGGAGCTACGCAGTATTTT
V gene: TRBV7-9; D gene: .; J gene: TRBJ2-3; clone size: few; CDR3 protein: CASSRDSYTQYF; CDR3 DNA: TGTGCCAGCAGTAGGGACTCCTATACGCAGTATTTT
V gene: TRBV7-2; D gene: .; J gene: TRBJ2-1; clone size: .; CDR3 protein: CASSYTLYNEQFF; CDR3 DNA: TGTGCCAGCAGCTATACCCTCTACAATGAGCAGTTCTTC
V gene: TRBV18; D gene: .; J gene: TRBJ2-7; clone size: many; CDR3 protein: CASSSRRTVSEQYF; CDR3 DNA: TGTGCCAGCTCATCAAGGAGGACTGTCAGCGAGCAGTACTTC
V gene: TRBV11-2; D gene: TRBD1; J gene: TRBJ2-3; clone size: .; CDR3 protein: CASSLAGQGRITDTQYF; CDR3 DNA: TGTGCCAGCAGCTTAGCCGGACAGGGGCGGATCACAGATACGCAGTATTTT
V gene: TRBV28; D gene: .; J gene: TRBJ2-7; clone size: few; CDR3 protein: CASSLTTLLGVQYF; CDR3 DNA: TGTGCCAGCAGTTTAACGACACTATTGGGGGTGCAGTACTTC
V gene: TRBV5-1; D gene: .; J gene: TRBJ2-3; clone size: many; CDR3 protein: CASSSEGADTQYF; CDR3 DNA: TGCGCCAGCAGCTCGGAGGGGGCAGATACGCAGTATTTT
V gene: TRBV20-1; D gene: TRBD1; J gene: TRBJ1-4; clone size: many; CDR3 protein: CSASTRDSREKLFF; CDR3 DNA: TGCAGTGCTAGCACTAGGGACAGTAGGGAAAAACTGTTTTTT
V gene: TRBV4-2; D gene: TRBD1; J gene: TRBJ2-2; clone size: few; CDR3 protein: CASSQVVPRDRRNTGELFF; CDR3 DNA: TGTGCCAGCAGCCAAGTTGTCCCCCGGGACAGGCGTAACACCGGGGAGCTGTTTTTT
V gene: TRBV18; D gene: TRBD1; J gene: TRBJ2-7; clone size: .; CDR3 protein: CASSHRDRAYEQYF; CDR3 DNA: TGTGCCAGCTCCCACCGGGACAGGGCTTACGAGCAGTACTTC
V gene: TRBV7-6; D gene: .; J gene: TRBJ2-1; clone size: many; CDR3 protein: CASSLQESNPEQFF; CDR3 DNA: TGTGCCAGCAGCTTACAGGAGTCGAATCCTGAGCAGTTCTTC
V gene: TRBV12-3/TRBV12-4; D gene: TRBD1; J gene: TRBJ2-1; clone size: few; CDR3 protein: CASTPGQGNNEQFF; CDR3 DNA: TGTGCCAGCACCCCGGGACAGGGGAACAATGAGCAGTTCTTC
V gene: TRBV27; D gene: .; J gene: TRBJ1-2; clone size: .; CDR3 protein: CASSTLTGYYGYTF; CDR3 DNA: TGTGCCAGCAGTACCTTGACAGGTTACTATGGCTACACCTTC
V gene: TRBV7-6; D gene: TRBD1; J gene: TRBJ1-1; clone size: many; CDR3 protein: CASSLNRGQGTEAFF; CDR3 DNA: TGTGCCAGCAGCTTAAACAGGGGGCAGGGCACTGAAGCTTTCTTT
V gene: TRBV6-1; D gene: TRBD1; J gene: TRBJ1-2; clone size: few; CDR3 protein: CASTPAGQGYGYTF; CDR3 DNA: TGTGCCAGCACCCCAGCGGGACAGGGGTATGGCTACACCTTC
V gene: TRBV18; D gene: .; J gene: TRBJ1-2; clone size: .; CDR3 protein: CASSPQQGDARFYGYTF; CDR3 DNA: TGTGCCAGCTCACCACAGCAGGGCGATGCAAGGTTCTATGGCTACACCTTC
V gene: TRBV20-1; D gene: TRBD2; J gene: TRBJ2-5; clone size: .; CDR3 protein: CSARDLAGGPETQYF; CDR3 DNA: TGCAGTGCTAGAGATTTGGCGGGGGGGCCGGAGACCCAGTACTTC
V gene: TRBV5-8; D gene: .; J gene: TRBJ1-5; clone size: few; CDR3 protein: CASSLEGESNQPQHF; CDR3 DNA: TGTGCCAGCAGCTTGGAAGGGGAGAGCAATCAGCCCCAGCATTTT
V gene: TRBV10-3; D gene: .; J gene: TRBJ1-6; clone size: .; CDR3 protein: CAISESSTWTGYNSPLHF; CDR3 DNA: TGTGCCATCAGTGAGTCGAGCACTTGGACGGGCTATAATTCACCCCTCCACTTT
V gene: TRBV7-6; D gene: .; J gene: TRBJ2-5; clone size: many; CDR3 protein: CASSLKGLQETQYF; CDR3 DNA: TGTGCCAGCAGCTTAAAAGGCCTCCAAGAGACCCAGTACTTC
V gene: TRBV18; D gene: TRBD2; J gene: TRBJ2-3; clone size: few; CDR3 protein: CASSPPILAGMGDTQYF; CDR3 DNA: TGTGCCAGCTCACCACCGATACTAGCGGGTATGGGCGATACGCAGTATTTT
V gene: TRBV5-1; D gene: .; J gene: TRBJ2-7; clone size: few; CDR3 protein: CASSPGRADLLYEQYF; CDR3 DNA: TGCGCCAGCAGCCCCGGACGGGCAGACCTCCTCTACGAGCAGTACTTC
V gene: TRBV20-1; D gene: TRBD1; J gene: TRBJ2-7; clone size: .; CDR3 protein: CSAITDRGYEQYF; CDR3 DNA: TGCAGTGCGATAACCGACAGGGGGTACGAGCAGTACTTC
V gene: TRBV7-8; D gene: TRBD1; J gene: TRBJ1-1; clone size: few; CDR3 protein: CASSVAGTGYTEAFF; CDR3 DNA: TGTGCCAGCAGCGTAGCCGGGACAGGGTACACTGAAGCTTTCTTT
V gene: TRBV10-2; D gene: .; J gene: TRBJ2-1; clone size: few; CDR3 protein: CASSESSGIRYEQFF; CDR3 DNA: TGCGCCAGCAGTGAGTCTTCAGGGATTAGGTATGAGCAGTTCTTC
V gene: TRBV5-1; D gene: .; J gene: TRBJ1-4; clone size: .; CDR3 protein: CASSRGWGEKLFF; CDR3 DNA: TGCGCCAGCAGCAGGGGCTGGGGAGAAAAACTGTTTTTT
V gene: TRBV5-1; D gene: TRBD2; J gene: TRBJ2-1; clone size: many; CDR3 protein: CASSLTTSGGSYNEQFF; CDR3 DNA: TGCGCCAGCAGCTTGACCACTAGCGGGGGGTCCTACAATGAGCAGTTCTTC
V gene: TRBV7-9; D gene: .; J gene: TRBJ1-5; clone size: .; CDR3 protein: CASSKDGTDQPQHF; CDR3 DNA: TGTGCCAGCAGTAAGGACGGCACGGATCAGCCCCAGCATTTT
V gene: TRBV20-1; D gene: .; J gene: TRBJ1-1; clone size: .; CDR3 protein: CSGSRLNTEAFF; CDR3 DNA: TGCAGTGGGAGCAGGCTGAACACTGAAGCTTTCTTT
V gene: TRBV4-1; D gene: .; J gene: TRBJ2-1; clone size: many; CDR3 protein: CASSQEEGSVYEQFF; CDR3 DNA: TGCGCCAGCAGCCAAGAGGAGGGAAGCGTCTATGAGCAGTTCTTC
V gene: TRBV5-1; D gene: TRBD1; J gene: TRBJ2-7; clone size: many; CDR3 protein: CASSFGQGPYEQYF; CDR3 DNA: TGCGCCAGCAGCTTCGGACAGGGTCCCTACGAGCAGTACTTC
V gene: TRBV20-1; D gene: .; J gene: TRBJ2-5; clone size: .; CDR3 protein: CSASYGQGGETQYF; CDR3 DNA: TGCAGTGCTAGTTACGGGCAGGGTGGAGAGACCCAGTACTTC
V gene: TRBV7-2; D gene: TRBD1; J gene: TRBJ2-2; clone size: many; CDR3 protein: CASRQPGQGNTGELFF; CDR3 DNA: TGTGCCAGCAGACAACCGGGACAGGGAAACACCGGGGAGCTGTTTTTT
V gene: TRBV5-5; D gene: .; J gene: TRBJ2-3; clone size: .; CDR3 protein: CASSLAGSGDTDTQYF; CDR3 DNA: TGTGCCAGCAGCTTGGCCGGGTCGGGGGACACAGATACGCAGTATTTT
V gene: TRBV5-1; D gene: .; J gene: TRBJ1-1; clone size: .; CDR3 protein: CASSNPQNTEAFF; CDR3 DNA: TGCGCCAGCAGCAATCCTCAGAACACTGAAGCTTTCTTT
V gene: TRBV6-1; D gene: .; J gene: TRBJ1-1; clone size: few; CDR3 protein: CASSDGQTNTEAFF; CDR3 DNA: TGTGCCAGCAGTGACGGACAGACTAACACTGAAGCTTTCTTT
V gene: TRBV20-1; D gene: TRBD2; J gene: TRBJ2-1; clone size: few; CDR3 protein: CSARATSGGAHEQFF; CDR3 DNA: TGCAGTGCTAGAGCAACTAGCGGGGGGGCTCATGAGCAGTTCTTC
V gene: TRBV7-9; D gene: .; J gene: TRBJ2-7; clone size: few; CDR3 protein: CASTTQSHEQYF; CDR3 DNA: TGTGCCAGCACGACCCAGTCGCACGAGCAGTACTTC
V gene: TRBV11-2; D gene: .; J gene: TRBJ1-6; clone size: .; CDR3 protein: CASSLQYNSPLHF; CDR3 DNA: TGTGCCAGCAGCTTACAGTATAATTCACCCCTCCACTTT
V gene: TRBV20-1; D gene: TRBD1; J gene: TRBJ1-1; clone size: many; CDR3 protein: CSAPWRQGKSTEAFF; CDR3 DNA: TGCAGTGCTCCATGGAGACAGGGCAAAAGCACTGAAGCTTTCTTT
V gene: TRBV20-1; D gene: TRBD2; J gene: TRBJ2-3; clone size: few; CDR3 protein: CSAASTSGGFTDTQYF; CDR3 DNA: TGCAGTGCGGCCTCGACTAGCGGGGGGTTCACAGATACGCAGTATTTT